The present T cell receptor beta chain was sequenced within a study of a mutant IDH1 vaccine in newly diagnosed glioma. About the study: Following radiotherapy alone, or alongside temozolomide cycles, vaccination was started after an interval of 4-6 weeks.

Time point described: week 47, end of study. A 20-mer mutant IDH1 peptide at 300 ug was injected subcutaneously with topical imiquimod. At weeks 1, 3, 5, 7, 11, 15, 19 and 23, patients received a vaccination, eight in all. Germline values: CDR1 SGHTA, CDR2 FQGNSA. Trimming took off 1 base at V and 2 bases at J, with 10 bases between the two ends. This CDR3 comprises 15 residues. In its sample, this clone was seen a few times. The antigen remains unidentified. This table comes from immunoSEQ multiplex PCR, and its TCRdb copy is limited to in-frame clones, with some not included. The table includes tens of thousands of clones, 75% detected once.

The chain links TRBV7-2 to TRBJ2-3; TRBD1 or TRBD2 may be the D gene (5 bases each). Sequenced here: PBMCs, sampled from a glioma patient whose treatment included an IDH1 peptide vaccine. This sequence was found in a man aged 35-49 years with glioma. The CDR3 bases are TGTGCCAGCAGCTTAGGGGGGAGATACACAGATACGCAGTATTTT. Amino acid sequence: CASSLGGRYTDTQYF.